This T cell receptor beta chain was captured in a study of blood T cell repertoires in COVID-19. Across the study: Researchers got acute and convalescent COVID-19 samples from the United States, Italy and Spain. The cDNA or gDNA used as material had been derived from T cells, B-cell-depleted T cells, or PBMCs.

Original handling: Cell counts per sample came from amplifying reference gene primers. Clones were sequenced by immunoSEQ multiplex PCR, and TCRdb holds only the in-frame ones, with some missing. V, J and clone size are taken as reported in that table, and D and trimming were inferred from the DNA itself. The sample carries about 90,000 clones, 75% to 95% recorded once. V lost 5 bases to trimming and J lost 2 bases, with 16 bases between them. Per germline, CDR1 LNHDA and CDR2 SQIVND (reference sequence). CDR3 length: 15 amino acids. This chain links TRBV19 with TRBJ2-7, with D possibly matching TRBD1 (6 bases). The source material was peripheral blood. The clonotype was recovered from a human donor with active COVID-19. The donor label of this sample is uncertain. CDR3 DNA: TGTGCCAGTAGTCGTAAGGCAGGGGAGACCTACGAGCAGTACTTC. This sequence encodes CASSRKAGETYEQYF.